This T cell receptor beta chain emerged from a study of technical replicates of blood from a handful of donors. Assay: immunoSEQ multiplex PCR; the TCRdb copy retains only in-frame clones and omits some. The repertoire holds 60,000 to 70,000 clones, roughly 98% seen once, with under 0.2% in the top ten. CDR3 length equals 20 residues. Germline trimming cut 2 bases from V and 2 bases from J; bases unmatched to any gene: 14. In germline, CDR1 is SGHNT, CDR2 YENEEA. Sequences were obtained from T cells isolated from PBMCs. V gene TRBV11-3 combines with J gene TRBJ2-7; TRBD2 matches 14 bases. The origin of this receptor is a human donor in good health. CDR3 sequence (DNA): TGTGCCAGCAGCTTAATTGCCGGACTAGCGGGGGGACCAAAAACCTACGAGCAGTACTTC. Its protein is CASSLIAGLAGGPKTYEQYF.